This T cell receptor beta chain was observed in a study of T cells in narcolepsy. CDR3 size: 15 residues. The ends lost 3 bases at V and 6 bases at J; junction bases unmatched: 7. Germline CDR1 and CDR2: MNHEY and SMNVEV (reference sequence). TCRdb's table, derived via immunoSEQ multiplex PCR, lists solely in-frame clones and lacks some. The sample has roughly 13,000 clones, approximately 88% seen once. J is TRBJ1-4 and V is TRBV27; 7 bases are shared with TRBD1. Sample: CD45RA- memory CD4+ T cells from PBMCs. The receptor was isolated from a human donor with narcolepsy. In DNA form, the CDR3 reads TGTGCCAGCAGTTTCTCCGGGACAGTATATGAAAAACTGTTTTTT. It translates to CASSFSGTVYEKLFF.